The rows below give T cell receptor beta chains drawn from one sample of a study of spatial heterogeneity in lung cancer. TCRdb fed the 5' RACE reads into MiXCR, producing one record per CDR3 protein. This sample carries approximately 41,000 distinct CDR3 sequences, over 9.5% of them seen once, and the ten largest clones take 17%. The source was PBMCs, collected at follow-up. Receptors originate from a female donor with early-stage non-small cell lung cancer. The CDR3 runs from the conserved cysteine through the conserved F or W. A D gene is named only where the DNA matches it firmly. Clone size is not always given. Where it is, it says once, few, many or a class for expanded clones.

len,abundance,j_gene,d_gene,v_gene,CDR3aa,CDR3nt
12,NA,TRBJ2-3,NA,TRBV21-1,CASPSETDTQYF,TGTGCCAGCCCATCCGAGACAGATACGCAGTATTTT
14,many,TRBJ1-1,NA,TRBV5-1,CASYMAGQNTEAFF,TGCGCCAGCTATATGGCCGGACAGAACACTGAAGCTTTCTTT
14,many,TRBJ2-3,NA,TRBV6-2/TRBV6-3,CASSYGGATDTQYF,TGTGCCAGCAGTTACGGGGGGGCCACAGATACGCAGTATTTT
13,many,TRBJ2-1,NA,TRBV20-1,CSGESNLRNEQFF,TGCAGTGGAGAGTCCAATCTCCGCAATGAGCAGTTCTTC
14,many,TRBJ2-7,TRBD2,TRBV3-1,CASSRTSGAYEQYF,TGTGCCAGCAGCCGGACTAGCGGCGCCTACGAGCAGTACTTC
12,few,TRBJ2-7,TRBD1,TRBV30,CACDRVRYEQYF,TGTGCCTGCGACAGGGTGAGATACGAGCAGTACTTC
12,many,TRBJ1-2,NA,TRBV28,CASSLGGYGYTF,TGTGCCAGCAGTTTAGGGGGCTATGGCTACACCTTC
14,many,TRBJ2-5,NA,TRBV4-3,CASSQYRELSTQYF,TGCGCCAGCAGCCAATACAGGGAACTTTCGACCCAGTACTTC
19,few,TRBJ1-3,TRBD1,TRBV12-3/TRBV12-4,CASKSRDRGRTSSGNTIYF,TGTGCCAGCAAGAGCCGGGACAGGGGGCGAACAAGCTCTGGAAACACCATATATTTT
16,few,TRBJ2-3,TRBD2,TRBV19,CASSRDSGGTTDTQYF,TGTGCCAGTAGCAGGGATAGCGGGGGGACTACAGATACGCAGTATTTT
15,many,TRBJ2-1,NA,TRBV18,CASSNRDQGSNEQFF,TGTGCCAGCTCCAACCGGGACCAGGGCTCCAATGAGCAGTTCTTC
16,few,TRBJ2-2,NA,TRBV4-1,CASSHPMQIITGELFF,TGCGCCAGCAGCCATCCAATGCAGATAATCACCGGGGAGCTGTTTTTT
13,NA,TRBJ2-5,NA,TRBV29-1,CSALTTTIGTQYF,TGCAGCGCCCTGACAACAACCATCGGGACCCAGTACTTC
14,many,TRBJ2-7,TRBD2,TRBV30,CAWSLAGSSYEQYF,TGTGCCTGGTCTCTAGCGGGGAGCTCCTACGAGCAGTACTTC
13,many,TRBJ2-1,NA,TRBV12-3/TRBV12-4,CASSLAPGGEQFF,TGTGCCAGCAGTTTAGCGCCTGGCGGGGAGCAGTTCTTC
14,many,TRBJ1-1,NA,TRBV5-6,CASSFGGSNTEAFF,TGTGCCAGCAGCTTCGGGGGGTCTAACACTGAAGCTTTCTTT